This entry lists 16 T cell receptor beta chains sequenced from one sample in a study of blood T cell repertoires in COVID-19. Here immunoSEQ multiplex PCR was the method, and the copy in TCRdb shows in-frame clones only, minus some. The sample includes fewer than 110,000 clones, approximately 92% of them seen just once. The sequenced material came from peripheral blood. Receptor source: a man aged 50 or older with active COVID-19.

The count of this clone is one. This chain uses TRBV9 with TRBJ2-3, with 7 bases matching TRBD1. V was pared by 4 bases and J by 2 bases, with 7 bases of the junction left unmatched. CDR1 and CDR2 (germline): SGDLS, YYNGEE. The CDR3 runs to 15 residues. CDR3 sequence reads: CASSPQGTHTDTQYF. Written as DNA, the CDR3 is TGTGCCAGCAGCCCACAGGGGACACACACAGATACGCAGTATTTT.

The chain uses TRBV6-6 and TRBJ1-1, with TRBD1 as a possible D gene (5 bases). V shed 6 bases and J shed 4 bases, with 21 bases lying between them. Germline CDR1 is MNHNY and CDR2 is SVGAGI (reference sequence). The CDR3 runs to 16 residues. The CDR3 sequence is CASSPPGGLRSTEAFF. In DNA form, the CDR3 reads TGTGCCAGCAGCCCACCCGGGGGATTGAGGAGCACTGAAGCTTTCTTT.

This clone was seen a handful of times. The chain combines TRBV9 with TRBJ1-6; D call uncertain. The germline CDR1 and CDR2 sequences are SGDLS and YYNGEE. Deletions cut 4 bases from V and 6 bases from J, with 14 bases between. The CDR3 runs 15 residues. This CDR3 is CASSLQPQTNSPLHF. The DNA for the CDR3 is TGTGCCAGCAGCCTACAGCCCCAGACTAATTCACCCCTCCACTTT.

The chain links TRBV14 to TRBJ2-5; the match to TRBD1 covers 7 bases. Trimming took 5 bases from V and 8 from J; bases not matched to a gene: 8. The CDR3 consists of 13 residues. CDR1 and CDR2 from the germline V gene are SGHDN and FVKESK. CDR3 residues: CASSRDRVGTQYF. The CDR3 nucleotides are TGTGCCAGCAGCAGAGACAGGGTCGGTACCCAGTACTTC.

The CDR3 region has the DNA TGTGCCAGCAGTTTATGGAGGCTAGCGGGAGGACCCGGGGAGCTGTTTTTT. Encoded protein: CASSLWRLAGGPGELFF. The rearrangement links TRBV28 to TRBJ2-2; 11 bases fit TRBD2. V shed 0 bases, J shed 6 bases, and the junction held 6 bases outside the gene matches. Germline CDR1 and CDR2: MDHEN and SYDVKM. The CDR3 is made up of 17 amino acids.

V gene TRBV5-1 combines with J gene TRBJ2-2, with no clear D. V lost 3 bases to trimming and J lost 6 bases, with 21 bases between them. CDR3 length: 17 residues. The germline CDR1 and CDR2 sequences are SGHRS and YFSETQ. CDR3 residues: CASSSSLAAVPAGELFF. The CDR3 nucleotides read TGCGCCAGCAGCTCTTCGTTAGCCGCGGTGCCGGCCGGGGAGCTGTTTTTT.

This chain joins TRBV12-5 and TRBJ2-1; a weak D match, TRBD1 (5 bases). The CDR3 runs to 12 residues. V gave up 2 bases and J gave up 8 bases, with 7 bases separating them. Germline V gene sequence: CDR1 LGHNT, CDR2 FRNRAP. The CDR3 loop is CASGLWGHEQFF. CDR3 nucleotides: TGTGCTAGTGGTTTGTGGGGCCATGAGCAGTTCTTC.

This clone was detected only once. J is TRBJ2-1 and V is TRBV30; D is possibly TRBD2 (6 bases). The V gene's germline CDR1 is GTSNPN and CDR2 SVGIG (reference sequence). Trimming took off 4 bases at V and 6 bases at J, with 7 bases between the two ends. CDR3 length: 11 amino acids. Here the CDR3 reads CAWKRVNEQFF. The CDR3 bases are TGTGCCTGGAAGCGGGTCAATGAGCAGTTCTTC.

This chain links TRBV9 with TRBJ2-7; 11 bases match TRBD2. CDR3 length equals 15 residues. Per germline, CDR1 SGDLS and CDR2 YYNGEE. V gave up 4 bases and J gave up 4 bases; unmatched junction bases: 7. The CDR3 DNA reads TGTGCCAGCAGCAAACTAGCGGGAGAATTTTACGAGCAGTACTTC. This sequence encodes CASSKLAGEFYEQYF.

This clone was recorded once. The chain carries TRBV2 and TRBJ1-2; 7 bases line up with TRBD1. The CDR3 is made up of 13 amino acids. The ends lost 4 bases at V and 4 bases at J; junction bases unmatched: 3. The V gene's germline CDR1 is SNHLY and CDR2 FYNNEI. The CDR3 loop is CASSVGTAYGYTF. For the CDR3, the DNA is TGTGCCAGCAGTGTGGGGACAGCCTATGGCTACACCTTC. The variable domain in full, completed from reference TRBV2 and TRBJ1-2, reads EPEVTQTPSHQVTQMGQEVILRCVPISNHLYFYWYRQILGQKVEFLVSFYNNEISEKSEIFDDQFSVERPDGSNFTLKIRSTKLEDSAMYFCASSVGTAYGYTFGSGTRLTVV.

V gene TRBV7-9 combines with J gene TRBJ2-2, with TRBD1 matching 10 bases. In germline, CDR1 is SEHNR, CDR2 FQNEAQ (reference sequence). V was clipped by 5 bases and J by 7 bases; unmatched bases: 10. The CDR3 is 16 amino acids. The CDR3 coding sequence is TGTGCCAGCAGCGGAGCCGGGACAGGGGTGGACGGGGAGCTGTTTTTT. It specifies CASSGAGTGVDGELFF.

CDR3 in DNA: TGTGCCAGCAGCACCTGGCGGGGATACAATGAGCAGTTCTTC. The encoded protein is CASSTWRGYNEQFF. The V and J genes are TRBV28 and TRBJ2-1; weak D call: TRBD2 (6 bases). The CDR3 is 14 residues long. Germline V gene data show CDR1 as MDHEN and CDR2 as SYDVKM. Trimming took off 6 bases at V and 4 bases at J, with 13 bases between the two ends.

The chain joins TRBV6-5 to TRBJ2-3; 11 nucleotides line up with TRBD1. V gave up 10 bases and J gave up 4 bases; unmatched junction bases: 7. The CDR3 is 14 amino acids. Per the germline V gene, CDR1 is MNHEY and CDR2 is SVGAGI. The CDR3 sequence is CAIAWDRGADTQYF. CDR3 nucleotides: TGTGCCATCGCCTGGGACAGGGGGGCAGATACGCAGTATTTT.

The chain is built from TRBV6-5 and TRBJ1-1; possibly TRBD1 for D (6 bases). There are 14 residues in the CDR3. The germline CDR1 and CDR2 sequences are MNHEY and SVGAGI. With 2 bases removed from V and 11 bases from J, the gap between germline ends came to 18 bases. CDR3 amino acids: CASSYTTGDEEAFF. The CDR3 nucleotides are TGTGCCAGCAGTTACACGACAGGTGATGAGGAGGCTTTCTTT.

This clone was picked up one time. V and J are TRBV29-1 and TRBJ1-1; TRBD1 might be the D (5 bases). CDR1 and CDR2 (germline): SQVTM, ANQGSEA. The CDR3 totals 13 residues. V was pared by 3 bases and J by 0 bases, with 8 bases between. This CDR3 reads CSVEGPLNTEAFF. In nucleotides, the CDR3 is TGCAGCGTTGAGGGGCCCTTGAACACTGAAGCTTTCTTT. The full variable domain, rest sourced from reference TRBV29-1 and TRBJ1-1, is SAVISQKPSRDICQRGTSLTIQCQVDSQVTMMFWYRQQPGQSLTLIATANQGSEATYESGFVIDKFPISRPNLTFSTLTVSNMSPEDSSIYLCSVEGPLNTEAFFGQGTRLTVV.

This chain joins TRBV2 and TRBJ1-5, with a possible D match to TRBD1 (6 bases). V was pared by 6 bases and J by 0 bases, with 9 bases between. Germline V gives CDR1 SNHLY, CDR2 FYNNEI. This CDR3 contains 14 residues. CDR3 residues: CASSGQISNQPQHF. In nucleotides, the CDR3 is TGTGCCAGCAGCGGACAGATTAGCAATCAGCCCCAGCATTTT. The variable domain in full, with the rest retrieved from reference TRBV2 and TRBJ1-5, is EPEVTQTPSHQVTQMGQEVILRCVPISNHLYFYWYRQILGQKVEFLVSFYNNEISEKSEIFDDQFSVERPDGSNFTLKIRSTKLEDSAMYFCASSGQISNQPQHFGDGTRLSIL.